Shown below are 3 T cell receptor beta chains from a single sample sequenced in a study of PD-L1 blockade in urothelial cancer. Time point indicated: pretreatment peripheral blood. Repertoires were generated with immunoSEQ multiplex PCR, while TCRdb's copy carries only in-frame clones and drops some. The data show roughly 53,000 clones, with about 83% seen just once and roughly 14% held by the top ten. Sequences were derived from PBMCs, sampled around atezolizumab (anti-PD-L1) treatment. These receptors were obtained from a woman in her sixties with urothelial cancer.

The J gene is TRBJ1-6, the V gene TRBV6-6; D is uncertain. The CDR3 length is 14 residues. Per the germline V gene, CDR1 is MNHNY and CDR2 is SVGAGI (reference sequence). The V and J ends lost 9 bases and 4 bases respectively, with 13 bases between them. CDR3 loop: CASQPGLYNSPLHF. The CDR3 DNA sequence: TGTGCCAGTCAACCGGGTCTATATAATTCACCCCTCCACTTT.

This clone showed up just once. The chain employs TRBV5-1 and TRBJ1-1; D is possibly TRBD1 (6 bases). V lost 0 bases to trimming and J lost 7 bases, with 16 bases between them. The CDR3 consists of 15 residues. Germline V gene data show CDR1 as SGHRS and CDR2 as YFSETQ. The CDR3 DNA reads TGCGCCAGCAGCTTGGTGATCGGGGGGCAAGGTGAAGCTTTCTTT. This codes for CASSLVIGGQGEAFF.

V usage is TRBV18 and J usage is TRBJ2-7, with D maybe TRBD2 (5 bases). The ends were cut back, 2 bases at V and 1 base at J, with 12 bases in the middle. Germline CDR1 and CDR2: KGHSH and LQKENI. The CDR3 extends over 15 amino acids. In DNA, the CDR3 is TGTGCCAGCTCACCAGGGGAGTACCTATCCTACGAGCAGTACTTC. It specifies CASSPGEYLSYEQYF.